The 13 T cell receptor beta chains reported below all come from one sample, sequenced in a study of control samples from healthy donors and cancer patients. Using immunoSEQ multiplex PCR, the repertoire was profiled, and TCRdb retains in-frame clones only, with some absent. The sample lists 100,000 or so clones; about 89% were seen once. Sample: blood. These receptors were taken from a woman aged 25 to 39 in good health.

This clone was detected only once. The gene calls are TRBV30 and TRBJ2-1; 8 nucleotides align to TRBD2. Germline CDR1 is GTSNPN and CDR2 is SVGIG (reference sequence). The trim removed 0 bases at V and 7 bases at J, leaving 8 bases unmatched. The CDR3 spans 15 residues. The CDR3 region is CAWSVLGGGYNEQFF. CDR3 nucleotides: TGTGCCTGGAGTGTACTAGGCGGGGGGTATAATGAGCAGTTCTTC.

This chain links TRBV3-1 (or the pseudogene TRBV3-2) with TRBJ2-2, with TRBD2 identical over 7 bases. The germline V gene has CDR1 LGHDT and CDR2 YNNKEL (reference sequence). V lost 4 bases, J lost 6 bases, and 2 bases stayed unmatched. CDR3 size: 13 residues. CDR3 loop: CASSRLAPGELFF. CDR3 in DNA: TGTGCCAGCAGCCGACTAGCTCCCGGGGAGCTGTTTTTT.

The chain carries TRBV6-5 and TRBJ1-1; 8 nucleotides line up with TRBD1. The germline V gene has CDR1 MNHEY and CDR2 SVGAGI. The CDR3 is made up of 15 amino acids. V trimming: 6 bases; J trimming: 0 bases; junction bases outside the gene matches: 6. As DNA, the CDR3 is TGTGCCAGCAGCCGAGAGACAGGGGTGAACACTGAAGCTTTCTTT. It codes for CASSRETGVNTEAFF.

The genes are TRBV5-6 and TRBJ1-5; tentative D call: TRBD1 (5 bases). Germline V gives CDR1 SGHDT, CDR2 YYEEEE. The CDR3 loop spans 15 amino acids. Trimming removed 0 bases from V and 4 bases from J, with 11 bases in between. The CDR3 loop reads CASSLGQFGNQPQHF. The CDR3 bases are TGTGCCAGCAGCTTGGGACAGTTCGGGAATCAGCCCCAGCATTTT.

This CDR3 is CASSPRDSAYNEQFF. DNA of the CDR3: TGTGCCAGCTCACCACGGGACTCAGCCTACAATGAGCAGTTCTTC. This chain uses TRBV18 with TRBJ2-1; D perhaps matches TRBD2 (6 bases). Trimming took off 1 base at V and 2 bases at J, with 9 bases between the two ends. This CDR3 comprises 15 residues. Looked up from germline, CDR1 is KGHSH and CDR2 is LQKENI. Variable domain in full (rest from reference TRBV18 and TRBJ2-1): NAGVMQNPRHLVRRRGQEARLRCSPMKGHSHVYWYRQLPEEGLKFMVYLQKENIIDESGMPKERFSAEFPKEGPSILRIQQVVRGDSAAYFCASSPRDSAYNEQFFGPGTRLTVL.

A word on this clone: The junction does not match germline at one end; this may be a read error. The CDR3: CPSSLTGHDSGNTIYF. CDR3 sequence (DNA): TGCCCCAGCAGCCTGACCGGCCACGACTCTGGAAACACCATATATTTT. The V gene is TRBV5-1, the J gene TRBJ1-3; D uncertain. CDR3 size: 16 residues. The germline V gene encodes CDR1 SGHRS and CDR2 YFSETQ.

The V gene is TRBV30, the J gene TRBJ1-3, with D maybe TRBD1 (5 bases). V was pared by 1 base and J by 4 bases, with 8 bases between. This CDR3 region has 13 residues. CDR1 GTSNPN and CDR2 SVGIG come from the germline V gene (reference sequence). CDR3 amino acids: CAWSGSGGNTIYF. Written as DNA, the CDR3 is TGTGCCTGGAGTGGATCAGGGGGAAACACCATATATTTT.

J is TRBJ2-1 and V is TRBV9, with D perhaps matching TRBD2 (5 bases). CDR1 and CDR2 from the germline V gene are SGDLS and YYNGEE. The V gene lost 4 bases and the J gene lost 2 bases, with 13 bases spanning the gap. This CDR3 has 15 amino acids. CDR3 in amino acids: CASSPNGETYNEQFF. CDR3 DNA sequence: TGTGCCAGCAGCCCGAATGGGGAGACCTACAATGAGCAGTTCTTC.

V gene TRBV3-1 (or the pseudogene TRBV3-2) combines with J gene TRBJ1-5, with D possibly matching TRBD1 (6 bases). Per germline, CDR1 LGHDT and CDR2 YNNKEL (reference sequence). The CDR3 length is 15 residues. The V end lost 3 bases, the J end lost 3 bases, and 12 bases lay between the germline ends. As DNA, the CDR3 is TGTGCCAGCAGCCAGACAGGTCAGATCAATCAGCCCCAGCATTTT. The encoded protein is CASSQTGQINQPQHF.

This chain connects TRBV7-9 to TRBJ2-2; D gene unclear. Per the germline V gene, CDR1 is SEHNR and CDR2 is FQNEAQ (reference sequence). V lost 1 base and J 6 bases, leaving 9 bases between the germline ends. This CDR3 spans 14 amino acids. CDR3 region: CASSLGDGSGELFF. The DNA of the CDR3 is TGTGCCAGCAGCTTAGGGGATGGGTCCGGGGAGCTGTTTTTT.

This chain connects TRBV4-1 to TRBJ2-7; tentatively, D is TRBD1 (5 bases). Germline lookup yields CDR1 MGHRA and CDR2 YSYEKL. The CDR3 loop spans 16 amino acids. With 4 bases removed from V and 5 bases from J, the gap between germline ends came to 21 bases. CDR3 nucleotides: TGCGCCAGCAGCCTAAGTTTATCCCAGGGAACCGACGAGCAGTACTTC. It encodes CASSLSLSQGTDEQYF.

As regards this clone: This sample also contains other DNA sequences that code for the same CDR3. The chain links TRBV18 to TRBJ2-7; D not certain. This CDR3 is built from 12 residues. V lost 2 bases to trimming and J lost 2 bases, with 4 bases between them. Per the germline V gene, CDR1 is KGHSH and CDR2 is LQKENI. CDR3 region: CASSPDTYEQYF. The CDR3 DNA follows: TGTGCCAGCTCACCAGACACCTACGAGCAGTACTTC.

This clone was seen only a few times. The chain links TRBV7-9 to TRBJ2-7, with TRBD2 as a possible D gene (7 bases). The CDR3 has 16 amino acids. Deletions cut 5 bases from V and 3 bases from J, with 20 bases between. Germline V gene data show CDR1 as SEHNR and CDR2 as FQNEAQ (reference sequence). DNA for the CDR3: TGTGCCAGCAGCCCAGGCGGGGGCAGAATAAACTACGAGCAGTACTTC. Its protein product is CASSPGGGRINYEQYF.